Listed below are T cell receptor beta chains from one sample, sequenced in a study of shared clonotypes between healthy human individuals. Profiling relied on immunoSEQ multiplex PCR, and the TCRdb table lists in-frame clones only, not all of them. The table records over 400,000 clones, over 75% of them present only once. What was sequenced was PBMCs. The receptors originated from a woman between 35 and 50 years old in good health. Some clones in this sample may be carry-over from other donors' samples. The CDR3 runs from the conserved cysteine through the conserved F or W. Each record gives: clone size, D gene, J gene, V gene, CDR3 DNA, CDR3 protein. A D gene is named only where the DNA matches it firmly. Clone size is stated in some rows and not others, as once, few, many or a class when expanded.

abundance: NA
d_gene: NA
j_gene: TRBJ2-3
v_gene: TRBV19
CDR3nt: TGTGCCAGTAGTAGCGGGGGCGGTTCAGTACCGCAGTATTTT
CDR3aa: CASSSGGGSVPQYF

abundance: NA
d_gene: NA
j_gene: TRBJ2-5
v_gene: TRBV5-1
CDR3nt: TGCGCCAGCAGCCCGGGGGTAGCGGCCCTCCAAGAGACCCAGTACTTC
CDR3aa: CASSPGVAALQETQYF

abundance: NA
d_gene: TRBD1
j_gene: TRBJ2-7
v_gene: TRBV2
CDR3nt: TGTGCCATCCTTCTTTTGGGACAGGACTTCTACGAGCAGTACTTC
CDR3aa: CAILLLGQDFYEQYF

abundance: NA
d_gene: NA
j_gene: TRBJ2-6
v_gene: TRBV28
CDR3nt: NA
CDR3aa: CASSTSTDPVKISGANVLTF

abundance: NA
d_gene: TRBD1
j_gene: TRBJ2-7
v_gene: TRBV28
CDR3nt: TGTGCCAGCAGAGACAGGGGCCCCATCTACGAGCAGTACTTC
CDR3aa: CASRDRGPIYEQYF

abundance: NA
d_gene: NA
j_gene: TRBJ2-3
v_gene: TRBV9
CDR3nt: TGTGCCAGCAGCGTACTCCTAAGCGGAGATACGCAGTATTTT
CDR3aa: CASSVLLSGDTQYF

abundance: NA
d_gene: NA
j_gene: TRBJ2-7
v_gene: TRBV5-6
CDR3nt: TGTGCCAGCAGCCTGGGGAGCGGCCTCCTCTACGAGCAGTACTTC
CDR3aa: CASSLGSGLLYEQYF

abundance: few
d_gene: NA
j_gene: TRBJ1-5
v_gene: TRBV6-1
CDR3nt: TGTGCCAGCAGTGAGGGGCCGGGGGGCAATCAGCCCCAGCATTTT
CDR3aa: CASSEGPGGNQPQHF

abundance: NA
d_gene: NA
j_gene: TRBJ2-2
v_gene: TRBV10-2
CDR3nt: TGCGCCAGCAGTGATGGGCTAGATCGGGGGACCGGGGAGCTGTTTTTT
CDR3aa: CASSDGLDRGTGELFF

abundance: NA
d_gene: NA
j_gene: TRBJ2-7
v_gene: TRBV28
CDR3nt: TGTGCCAGCAGTTTTAATGACGAGCAGTACTTC
CDR3aa: CASSFNDEQYF

abundance: NA
d_gene: NA
j_gene: TRBJ2-3
v_gene: TRBV27
CDR3nt: TGTGCCAGCAGTTTAATCGCCCCAGATACGCAGTATTTT
CDR3aa: CASSLIAPDTQYF

abundance: few
d_gene: NA
j_gene: TRBJ1-5
v_gene: TRBV6-5
CDR3nt: TGTGCCAGCCGGAGACGGATCAATAGCAATCAGCCCCAGCATTTT
CDR3aa: CASRRRINSNQPQHF

abundance: NA
d_gene: TRBD1
j_gene: TRBJ2-7
v_gene: TRBV28
CDR3nt: TGTGCCAGCAGTACACCCGGGACAGCCTACGAGCAGTACTTC
CDR3aa: CASSTPGTAYEQYF

abundance: NA
d_gene: NA
j_gene: TRBJ2-3
v_gene: TRBV5-1
CDR3nt: TGCGCCAGCGGTTCTGGGGAAACAGATACGCAGTATTTT
CDR3aa: CASGSGETDTQYF

abundance: NA
d_gene: NA
j_gene: TRBJ2-5
v_gene: TRBV11-2
CDR3nt: TGTGCCAGCAGATGGTGGTGGAGGGAAGAGACCCAGTACTTC
CDR3aa: CASRWWWREETQYF

abundance: NA
d_gene: NA
j_gene: TRBJ1-5
v_gene: TRBV7-9
CDR3nt: TGTGCCAGCAGCTTAAGTAGCAATCAGCCCCAGCATTTT
CDR3aa: CASSLSSNQPQHF

abundance: NA
d_gene: TRBD2
j_gene: TRBJ2-2
v_gene: TRBV19
CDR3nt: TGTGCCAGTAGTGAAACTAGCGGGAGACGCACCGGGGAGCTGTTTTTT
CDR3aa: CASSETSGRRTGELFF

abundance: once
d_gene: TRBD2
j_gene: TRBJ2-7
v_gene: TRBV9
CDR3nt: TGTGCCAGCAGCGTAAGTAGCGGGAGGGTCTACGAGCAGTACTTC
CDR3aa: CASSVSSGRVYEQYF

abundance: few
d_gene: TRBD1
j_gene: TRBJ2-7
v_gene: TRBV13
CDR3nt: TGTGCCAGCAGCTTAGCTCCGGACAGGGGCCACGAGCAGTACTTC
CDR3aa: CASSLAPDRGHEQYF

abundance: NA
d_gene: NA
j_gene: TRBJ2-2
v_gene: TRBV7-3
CDR3nt: TGTGCCAGCAGGCCTACAGGGAACACCGGGGAGCTGTTTTTT
CDR3aa: CASRPTGNTGELFF

abundance: NA
d_gene: TRBD1
j_gene: TRBJ2-7
v_gene: TRBV29-1
CDR3nt: TGCAGCGTTGAAGATGACAGGGTAGATCAGCAGTACTTC
CDR3aa: CSVEDDRVDQQYF

abundance: NA
d_gene: TRBD2
j_gene: TRBJ2-2
v_gene: TRBV15
CDR3nt: TGTGCCACCGGGAACCTCGCGGGAGGTGGGACCGGGGAGCTGTTTTTT
CDR3aa: CATGNLAGGGTGELFF

abundance: NA
d_gene: NA
j_gene: TRBJ1-3
v_gene: TRBV12-2
CDR3nt: NA
CDR3aa: CASRFWGTGTDWVWYDCTIYF

abundance: NA
d_gene: TRBD2
j_gene: TRBJ2-1
v_gene: TRBV7-3
CDR3nt: TGTGCCAGCAGCTTTGGACCTCTAGCGGGAGACGGTAATGAGCAGTTCTTC
CDR3aa: CASSFGPLAGDGNEQFF

abundance: NA
d_gene: NA
j_gene: TRBJ2-7
v_gene: TRBV7-9
CDR3nt: TGTGCCAGCAGCTTAGGGCAGTGGGACGAGCAGTACTTC
CDR3aa: CASSLGQWDEQYF

abundance: NA
d_gene: NA
j_gene: TRBJ2-3
v_gene: TRBV19
CDR3nt: TGTGCCAGTAGTATTGGGCAGGGGTCAGATACGCAGTATTTT
CDR3aa: CASSIGQGSDTQYF

abundance: NA
d_gene: TRBD2
j_gene: TRBJ2-1
v_gene: TRBV9
CDR3nt: TGTGCCAGCAGCGCCGCCTGGCGGGAGCTGAATGAGCAGTTCTTC
CDR3aa: CASSAAWRELNEQFF

abundance: NA
d_gene: NA
j_gene: TRBJ1-2
v_gene: TRBV6-5
CDR3nt: TGTGCCAGCAATAGAGCCGGGGAAGGCTACACCTTC
CDR3aa: CASNRAGEGYTF

abundance: NA
d_gene: NA
j_gene: TRBJ1-5
v_gene: TRBV30
CDR3nt: TGTGCCTGGGGGGCGGTAAATAGCAATCAGCCCCAGCATTTT
CDR3aa: CAWGAVNSNQPQHF

abundance: NA
d_gene: TRBD1
j_gene: TRBJ1-1
v_gene: TRBV5-1
CDR3nt: TGCGCCAGCAGCTTGGAGGGGGCAGACTTGAACACTGAAGCTTTCTTT
CDR3aa: CASSLEGADLNTEAFF

abundance: NA
d_gene: NA
j_gene: TRBJ2-2
v_gene: TRBV29-1
CDR3nt: TGCAGCGTTGTAGGCACCGGGGAGCTGTTTTTT
CDR3aa: CSVVGTGELFF

abundance: NA
d_gene: NA
j_gene: TRBJ1-2
v_gene: TRBV9
CDR3nt: TGTGCCAGCAGTCAGGACACCTATGGCTACACCTTC
CDR3aa: CASSQDTYGYTF

abundance: few
d_gene: TRBD2
j_gene: TRBJ2-5
v_gene: TRBV19
CDR3nt: TGTGCCAGTAGTACCCGACTAGCGGGGGAGACCCAGTACTTC
CDR3aa: CASSTRLAGETQYF

abundance: NA
d_gene: NA
j_gene: TRBJ1-3
v_gene: TRBV7-9
CDR3nt: TGTGCCAGCAGCCTACCAAGCTCTGGAAACACCATATATTTT
CDR3aa: CASSLPSSGNTIYF

abundance: many
d_gene: NA
j_gene: TRBJ2-7
v_gene: TRBV28
CDR3nt: TGTGCCAGCAGCCAGGGTGCTAGCGTCGTATACGAGCAGTACTTC
CDR3aa: CASSQGASVVYEQYF

abundance: few
d_gene: NA
j_gene: TRBJ1-5
v_gene: TRBV19
CDR3nt: TGTGCCAGTAGCATCCAGAATCAGCCCCAGCATTTT
CDR3aa: CASSIQNQPQHF

abundance: NA
d_gene: TRBD2
j_gene: TRBJ2-3
v_gene: TRBV7-9
CDR3nt: TGTGCCAGCAGCAACTTAGCGGGGGATACGCAGTATTTT
CDR3aa: CASSNLAGDTQYF

abundance: NA
d_gene: TRBD1
j_gene: TRBJ1-4
v_gene: TRBV27
CDR3nt: TGTGCCAGCAGGAGGATCGGACAGGGCGCGGGTGAAAAACTGTTTTTT
CDR3aa: CASRRIGQGAGEKLFF

abundance: NA
d_gene: TRBD2
j_gene: TRBJ2-7
v_gene: TRBV5-4
CDR3nt: TGTGCCAGCAGCATAGGACTAGCGGGAGGTGGGGGGGAGCAGTACTTC
CDR3aa: CASSIGLAGGGGEQYF